The T cell receptor (beta chain) described here comes from a study of shared clonotypes between healthy human individuals. Overall study context: The plates for each donor numbered three CD4 naive, three CD4 memory, two CD8 naive and one CD8 memory.

Overall study findings and caveats: Collection of samples was limited to blood; tissue repertoires likely differ.

With respect to this clone: What it binds is unknown.

The assay was carried out at the deep level. Generated by immunoSEQ multiplex PCR, the TCRdb table keeps only in-frame clones and is missing some. This sample yields a few million clones, of which around 92% are seen a single time; 0.3% to 0.4% belongs to the top ten. The CDR3 is 14 amino acids. Per the germline V gene, CDR1 is LGHNA and CDR2 is YSLEER. Sequenced input: naive CD4+ T cells from PBMCs. As for subset: CD45RA+ positively selected. The TCR was taken from a man aged 18 to 30 in good health. Some clones in this sample may be carry-over from other donors' samples. The chain has TRBV4-3 and TRBJ2-5, with TRBD1 as a possible D gene (6 bases). The J call may not be correct, given that the DNA end is closer to TRBJ2-7. The CDR3 loop is CASSQVAGAYEQYF. The CDR3 region has the DNA TGCGCCAGCAGCCAAGTGGCAGGGGCCTACGAGCAGTACTTC.